This T cell receptor beta chain was retrieved from a study of CD8 T cells in Susac syndrome. When the RNA was reverse transcribed, random hexamers were used with an input of about 0.5 to 1 ug. TCRdb fed the immunoSEQ multiplex PCR reads into MiXCR, producing one record per CDR3 protein. This sample has approximately 190,000 distinct CDR3 sequences, with around 95% found just once. The CDR3 has 12 amino acids. Trimming stripped 3 bases from V and 2 bases from J, with 7 bases between. Germline assignment: CDR1 DFQATT and CDR2 SNEGSKA (reference sequence). Only one count was recorded for this clonotype. The chain combines TRBV20-1 with TRBJ1-1; D gene uncertain. The source of this sequence is a human donor with Susac syndrome. The sample consisted of CD4+ T cells from PBMCs. DNA for the CDR3: TGCAGTGCTAGTCCCGCTAACACTGAAGCTTTCTTT. Encoded protein: CSASPANTEAFF.